A selection of T cell receptor beta chains follows, all from one sample in a study of radiation and T cells in renal cell carcinoma. The repertoire was sequenced with immunoSEQ multiplex PCR; TCRdb's copy has only in-frame clones and lacks some. Counted here are tens of thousands of clones, roughly 50% occurring once; the ten biggest clones make up about 20%. Sequenced here: tumor tissue, sampled from a patient whose treatment was nephrectomy without radiotherapy. Receptors were obtained from a man in his forties with renal cell carcinoma. CDR3s leave out the opening cysteine and the closing phenylalanine or tryptophan.

v_call | cdr3_aa
TRBV4-1 | ASSPDRNSPLH
TRBV4-2 | ASSSTGRTVQNTEAF
TRBV11-2 | ASSGEGSGNSPLH
TRBV6-5 | ASSGDQETQY
TRBV4-3 | ASSQGFGRRDTQY
TRBV6-5 | ASSDSARNYGYT
TRBV19 | ASSIGTHYNEQF
TRBV5-1 | ASSYLGTNRAASTDTQY
TRBV10-3 | AISAVRGNSGYT
TRBV20-1 | GFDRVNEQF
TRBV6-1 | ASSEAGSSYEQY
TRBV18 | ASSPRTDNEQF
TRBV7-4 | ASSLGYTGELF
TRBV7-9 | ASSLQGVSTDTQY
TRBV18 | ASSPGLAGTSTDTQY
TRBV28 | ASSPPEGFSYNEQF
TRBV19 | ASSGTFLAETQY
TRBV10-2 | ASRDPGQAPGELF
TRBV2 | ASNLGLNQPQH
TRBV11-2 | ASSFGQGDSYEQY
TRBV7-9 | ASSLVSGSTDTQY
TRBV25-1 | ASSEGRGTLYEQY
TRBV20-1 | SATGDTEAF
TRBV4-3 | ASSQGRGYGYT
TRBV10-1 | ASSDRGHNEQF
TRBV7-2 | ASSSWAGQTGYT
TRBV4-3 | ASSQDGYSGANVLT
TRBV5-5 | ASSLHQSSYNSPLH
TRBV5-1 | ASSLDGQMRGYT
TRBV7-9 | ASSPTRGGSTDTQY
TRBV19 | ASSIQSGYGYT
TRBV7-2 | ASSRTGGGEKLF
TRBV7-9 | ASSLWQSGGYT
TRBV9 | ASSVGPSGRGDTQY
TRBV19 | ASSIGEDTEAF
TRBV10-2 | ASSEVGLASYEQY